This is a list of T cell receptor beta chains from one sample in a study of shared clonotypes between healthy human individuals. TCRdb keeps only in-frame clones here, not all; method: immunoSEQ multiplex PCR. The table includes about 2.4 million clones, 80% to 95% detected once. Source material: naive CD4+ T cells from PBMCs. The receptors derive from a man between 18 and 35 years old in good health. Some clones in this sample may be carry-over from other donors' samples. Both conserved end residues are part of each CDR3. Each record gives: V gene, J gene, CDR3 protein.

>TRBV11-2|TRBJ2-7
CASRPPPAGNFYEQYF
>TRBV7-3|TRBJ2-3
CASSNIAGALTDTQYF
>TRBV28|TRBJ2-7
CASSLVQVHEQYF
>TRBV28|TRBJ1-2
CASSLVDSNYGYTF
>TRBV6-1|TRBJ2-7
CASSGPGTSLYEQYF
>TRBV6-5|TRBJ1-4
CASSYSSGTGVEKLFF
>TRBV11-2|TRBJ2-3
CASSFAPPDTQYF
>TRBV19|TRBJ1-2
CASSTPGTAYGYTF
>TRBV28|TRBJ2-7
CATCGRAYEQYF
>TRBV28|TRBJ2-5
CASSSPGASGAWTETQYF
>TRBV28|TRBJ2-7
CASSLWLTGGPYEQYF
>TRBV19|TRBJ2-7
CASTKRGSGEQYF
>TRBV29-1|TRBJ1-5
CSVRGADRNQPQHF
>TRBV4-3|TRBJ2-4
CASSQDTGGYAKNIQYF
>TRBV5-4|TRBJ2-2
CASSGGGGMNTGELFF
>TRBV6-1|TRBJ1-4
CASTGGGLGEKLFF
>TRBV5-5|TRBJ2-5
CASSRQGETQYF
>TRBV15|TRBJ1-1
CATSRDARGSGQGALNTEAFF
>TRBV4-1|TRBJ1-4
CASSQVWATQGTGDEKLFF
>TRBV7-2|TRBJ2-1
CASSLGISSYNEQFF
>TRBV7-2|TRBJ2-1
CASSLYPLREYEQFF
>TRBV7-5|TRBJ1-5
CVRSLRNRSWAQHF
>TRBV5-1|TRBJ1-5
CASSLEGQGGQPQHF
>TRBV29-1|TRBJ1-2
CSVFNRGANYGYTF
>TRBV28|TRBJ2-1
CASSSAGEGTNEQFF
>TRBV5-1|TRBJ1-1
CASSSPTGLNTEAFF